Presented here are 5 T cell receptor beta chains from one specimen sequenced in a study of T cells in Graves' hyperthyroidism and ophthalmopathy. Using RNA transcripts as the source, TCR beta CDR3 regions were amplified. The HTBI set primed first-round TCR CDR3 RT-PCR. Each CDR3 protein gets one entry after TCRdb re-called the multiplex PCR reads with MiXCR. The data hold about 600,000 distinct CDR3 sequences, with roughly 15% observed a single time. Material for sequencing was blood. The receptors were sampled from a middle-aged woman with Graves' ophthalmopathy.

This clonotype appeared many times. The chain couples TRBV11-2 to TRBJ2-5; tentative D call: TRBD1 (5 bases). CDR1 is SGHAT and CDR2 is FQNNGV in the germline V gene. Trimming shortened V by 2 bases and J by 5 bases, and 12 bases separated the two germline ends. The CDR3 sequence is 14 residues long. The DNA of the CDR3 is TGTGCCAGCAGCTTACGCCCCCCAGGGGAGACCCAGTACTTC. It is translated as CASSLRPPGETQYF.

This clonotype was counted at least ten times. J is TRBJ1-1 and V is TRBV28; 9 bases agree with TRBD1. The CDR3 is 15 amino acids. Germline loops: CDR1 MDHEN, CDR2 SYDVKM. V shed 6 bases and J 3 bases; nucleotides not matched to a gene: 8. The chain's CDR3 is CASSTTTGGHTEAFF. The CDR3 nucleotides read TGTGCCAGCAGCACTACTACAGGGGGCCACACTGAAGCTTTCTTT. Filled out from reference TRBV28 and TRBJ1-1, the complete variable domain reads DVKVTQSSRYLVKRTGEKVFLECVQDMDHENMFWYRQDPGLGLRLIYFSYDVKMKEKGDIPEGYSVSREKKERFSLILESASTNQTSMYLCASSTTTGGHTEAFFGQGTRLTVV.

The CDR3 DNA sequence: TGTGCCAGTAGTATTGACAGGGAGTATCAGCCCCAGCATTTT. Translated: CASSIDREYQPQHF. The chain employs TRBV19 and TRBJ1-5; 7 bases agree with TRBD1. Germline CDR1 is LNHDA and CDR2 is SQIVND (reference sequence). This CDR3 has 14 residues. J gave up 5 bases and V 3 bases, and 4 bases lay outside the gene matches.

The J gene is TRBJ1-2, the V gene TRBV6-5; no firm D call. Deletions cut 4 bases from V and 8 bases from J, with 14 bases between. Germline assignment: CDR1 MNHEY and CDR2 SVGAGI. The CDR3 is made up of 13 amino acids. CDR3 sequence: CASSSRAPKGYTF. The CDR3 nucleotides read TGTGCCAGCAGTTCTAGGGCACCTAAAGGCTACACCTTC.

This clonotype was seen repeatedly, ten times or more. The chain carries TRBV7-3 and TRBJ2-1, with 10 positions matching TRBD1. Germline CDR1 SGHTA, CDR2 FQGTGA. The CDR3 has 16 residues. J was trimmed by 7 bases and V by 1 base; bases with no gene match: 7. CDR3 region: CASSLRPGTGENEQFF. CDR3 sequence (DNA): TGTGCCAGCAGCTTAAGACCCGGGACAGGGGAAAATGAGCAGTTCTTC.